This TCR beta chain came from a study of blood T cell repertoires in COVID-19. Study as a whole: In each case, the material was cDNA or gDNA derived from T cells, B-cell-depleted T cells, or PBMCs.

Per the original methods: Scientists estimated how many nucleated cells there were by amplifying reference gene primers. Here immunoSEQ multiplex PCR was the method, and the copy in TCRdb shows in-frame clones only, minus some. Clone size and V and J calls were adopted from that table, with D and trimming inferred from the DNA. This table holds approximately 100,000 clones, 89% found once. The CDR3 runs to 15 residues. CDR1 MDHEN and CDR2 SYDVKM come from the germline V gene. V lost 2 bases and J 6 bases, leaving 15 bases between the germline ends. The chain recombines TRBV28 with TRBJ2-3, with D perhaps matching TRBD2 (6 bases). What was sequenced was peripheral blood. The source of this sequence is a woman older than 75 with active COVID-19. CDR3 in amino acids: CASSLGGQGRDTQYF. As DNA, the CDR3 is TGTGCCAGCAGTTTAGGAGGGCAGGGTAGGGATACGCAGTATTTT.